The 2 T cell receptor beta chains below all came from one sample that was sequenced in a study of blood T cell repertoires in COVID-19. Data came from immunoSEQ multiplex PCR; TCRdb stores just in-frame clones and leaves some out. Of just over 650,000 clones in the sample, about nine tenths were seen once. Sequenced: peripheral blood. These receptors came from a woman younger than 35 with acute or convalescent COVID-19.

This clone was observed a single time. The chain combines TRBV12-3 or TRBV12-4 with TRBJ1-1; D perhaps matches TRBD1 (6 bases). The V end was cut by 5 bases, the J end by 4 bases, with 11 bases between. This CDR3 has 13 residues. The DNA for the CDR3 is TGTGCCAGCAGTCCGACAGGATCCACTGAAGCTTTCTTT. It is translated as CASSPTGSTEAFF.

This chain uses TRBV25-1 with TRBJ1-1; TRBD1 matches 8 bases. J was trimmed by 0 bases and V by 0 bases; bases with no gene match: 9. The CDR3 loop spans 18 amino acids. The germline V gene has CDR1 MGHDK and CDR2 SYGVNS. The CDR3, as DNA: TGTGCCAGCAGTGAATATTTTACAGGGGGTGATTTGAACACTGAAGCTTTCTTT. Encoded protein: CASSEYFTGGDLNTEAFF.